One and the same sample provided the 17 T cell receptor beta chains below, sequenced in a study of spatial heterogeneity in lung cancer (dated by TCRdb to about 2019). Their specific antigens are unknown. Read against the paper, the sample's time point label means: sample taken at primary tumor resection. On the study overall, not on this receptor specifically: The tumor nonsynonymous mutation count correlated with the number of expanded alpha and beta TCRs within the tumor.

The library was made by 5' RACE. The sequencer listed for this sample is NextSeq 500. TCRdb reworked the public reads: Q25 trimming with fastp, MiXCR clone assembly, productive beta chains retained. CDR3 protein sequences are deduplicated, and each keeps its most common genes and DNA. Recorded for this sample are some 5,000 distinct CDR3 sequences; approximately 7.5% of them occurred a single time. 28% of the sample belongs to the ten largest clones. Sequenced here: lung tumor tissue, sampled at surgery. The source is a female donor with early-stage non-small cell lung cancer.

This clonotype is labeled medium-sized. In nucleotides, the CDR3 is TGTGCCAGCAGCCCCGGGACAGGCACTCTAGAGACCCAGTACTTC. Its protein product is CASSPGTGTLETQYF. V gene TRBV28 combines with J gene TRBJ2-5; 8 nucleotides line up with TRBD1. With 6 bases clipped from V and 4 bases from J, the junction kept 10 bases outside the gene matches. Germline V gene data show CDR1 as MDHEN and CDR2 as SYDVKM. The CDR3 loop spans 15 amino acids.

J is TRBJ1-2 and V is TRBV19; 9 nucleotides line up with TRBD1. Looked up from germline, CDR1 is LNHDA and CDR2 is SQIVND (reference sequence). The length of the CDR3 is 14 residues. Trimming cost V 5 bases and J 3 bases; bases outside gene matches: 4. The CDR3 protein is CASSGTGRDYGYTF. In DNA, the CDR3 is TGTGCCAGTAGTGGGACAGGGAGAGACTATGGCTACACCTTC.

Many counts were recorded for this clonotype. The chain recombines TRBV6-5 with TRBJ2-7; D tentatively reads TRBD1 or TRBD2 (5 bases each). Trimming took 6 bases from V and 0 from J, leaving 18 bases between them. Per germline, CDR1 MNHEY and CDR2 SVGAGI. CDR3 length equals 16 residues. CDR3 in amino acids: CASRELRDRHSYEQYF. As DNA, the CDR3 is TGTGCCAGCAGGGAACTCCGGGACCGCCACTCCTACGAGCAGTACTTC.

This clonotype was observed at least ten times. The CDR3 nucleotides are TGCAGCGCCGAAGGGGGAGGTTACGAGCAGTACTTC. Protein: CSAEGGGYEQYF. The chain has TRBV29-1 and TRBJ2-7; either TRBD1 or TRBD2 may fit D (6 bases each). The germline V gene has CDR1 SQVTM and CDR2 ANQGSEA. Trimming stripped 7 bases from V and 4 bases from J, with 14 bases between. The CDR3 is made up of 12 amino acids.

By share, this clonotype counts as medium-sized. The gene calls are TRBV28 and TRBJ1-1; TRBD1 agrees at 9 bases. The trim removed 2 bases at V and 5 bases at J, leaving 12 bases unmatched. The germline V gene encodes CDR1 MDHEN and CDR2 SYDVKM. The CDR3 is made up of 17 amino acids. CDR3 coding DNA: TGTGCCAGCAGTTTAATCTCCCTAACAGGGGGCTATACTGAAGCTTTCTTT. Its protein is CASSLISLTGGYTEAFF.

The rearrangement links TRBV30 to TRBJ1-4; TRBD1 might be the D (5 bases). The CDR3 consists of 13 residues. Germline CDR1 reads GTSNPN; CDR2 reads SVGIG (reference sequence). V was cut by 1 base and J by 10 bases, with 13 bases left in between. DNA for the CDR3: TGTGCCTGGAGTGCGCCTCTGGGGGGAAAACTGTTTTTT. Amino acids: CAWSAPLGGKLFF.

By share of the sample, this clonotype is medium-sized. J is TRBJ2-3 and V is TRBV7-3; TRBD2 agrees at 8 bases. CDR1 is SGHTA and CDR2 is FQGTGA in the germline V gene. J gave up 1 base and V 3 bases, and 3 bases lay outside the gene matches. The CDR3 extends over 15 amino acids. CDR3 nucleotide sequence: TGTGCCAGCAGCTTGGGTAGCGGGGGCACAGATACGCAGTATTTT. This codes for CASSLGSGGTDTQYF.

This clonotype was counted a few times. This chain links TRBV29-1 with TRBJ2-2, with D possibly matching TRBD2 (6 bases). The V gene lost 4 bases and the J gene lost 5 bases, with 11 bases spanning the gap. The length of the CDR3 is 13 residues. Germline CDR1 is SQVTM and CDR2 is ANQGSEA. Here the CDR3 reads CSVAPGGTGELFF. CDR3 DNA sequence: TGCAGCGTTGCGCCAGGAGGGACCGGGGAGCTGTTTTTT.

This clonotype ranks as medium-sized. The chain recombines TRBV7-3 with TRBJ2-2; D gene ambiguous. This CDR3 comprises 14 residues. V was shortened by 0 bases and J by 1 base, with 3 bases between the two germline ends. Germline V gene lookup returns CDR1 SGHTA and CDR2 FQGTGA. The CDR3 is CASSLTQNTGELFF. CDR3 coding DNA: TGTGCCAGCAGCTTAACGCAGAACACCGGGGAGCTGTTTTTT. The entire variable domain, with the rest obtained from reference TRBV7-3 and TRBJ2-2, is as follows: GAGVSQTPSNKVTEKGKYVELRCDPISGHTALYWYRQSLGQGPEFLIYFQGTGAADDSGLPNDRFFAVRPEGSVSTLKIQRTERGDSAVYLCASSLTQNTGELFFGEGSRLTVL.

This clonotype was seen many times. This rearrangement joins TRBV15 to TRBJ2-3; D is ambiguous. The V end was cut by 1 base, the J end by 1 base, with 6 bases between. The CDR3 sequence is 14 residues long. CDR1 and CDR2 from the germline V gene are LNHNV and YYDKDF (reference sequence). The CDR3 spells CATSRGTRTDTQYF. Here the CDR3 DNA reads TGTGCCACCAGCAGAGGTACACGCACAGATACGCAGTATTTT.

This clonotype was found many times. The CDR3 DNA follows: TGTGCCAGCAGCCCTCTAGCGGGAACCGGGGAGCTGTTTTTT. It translates to CASSPLAGTGELFF. V is TRBV7-2 and J is TRBJ2-2, with 9 bases matching TRBD2. The V gene end was trimmed by 5 bases and the J gene end by 5 bases; junction bases not matched to a gene: 3. This CDR3 has 14 residues. In germline, CDR1 is SGHTA, CDR2 FQGNSA.

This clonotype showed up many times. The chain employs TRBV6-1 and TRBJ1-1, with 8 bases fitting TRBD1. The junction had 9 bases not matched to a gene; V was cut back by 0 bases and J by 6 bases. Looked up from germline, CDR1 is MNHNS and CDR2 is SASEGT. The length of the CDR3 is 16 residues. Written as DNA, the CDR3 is TGTGCCAGCAGTGAAGCGGGAAATCAGGGGGCGGCTGAAGCTTTCTTT. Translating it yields CASSEAGNQGAAEAFF.

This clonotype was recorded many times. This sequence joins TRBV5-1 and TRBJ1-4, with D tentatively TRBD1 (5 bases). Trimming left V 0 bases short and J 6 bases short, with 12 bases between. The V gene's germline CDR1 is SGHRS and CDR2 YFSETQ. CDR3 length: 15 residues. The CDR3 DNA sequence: TGCGCCAGCAGCTTGGATCGGGGACTGGATGAAAAACTGTTTTTT. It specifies CASSLDRGLDEKLFF.

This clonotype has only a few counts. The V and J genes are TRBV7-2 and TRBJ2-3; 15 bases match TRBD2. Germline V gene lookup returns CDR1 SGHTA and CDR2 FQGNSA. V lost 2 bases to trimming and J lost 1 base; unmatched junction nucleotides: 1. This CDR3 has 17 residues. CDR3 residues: CASSLRTSGRGTDTQYF. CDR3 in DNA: TGTGCCAGCAGCTTACGGACTAGCGGGAGGGGCACAGATACGCAGTATTTT.

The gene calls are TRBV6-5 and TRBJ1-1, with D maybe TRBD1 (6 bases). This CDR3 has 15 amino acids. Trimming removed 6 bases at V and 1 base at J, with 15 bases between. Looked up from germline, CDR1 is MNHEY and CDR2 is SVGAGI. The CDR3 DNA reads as TGTGCCAGCAGCCACGGGGGGCTTAGGAACACTGAAGCTTTCTTT. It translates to CASSHGGLRNTEAFF.

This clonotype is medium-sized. Written as DNA, the CDR3 is TGTGCCAGCAGCTTAGGAGGTGGGGGCGGCTCTGGCTACACCTTC. As protein: CASSLGGGGGSGYTF. The chain is built from TRBV7-3 and TRBJ1-2, with D possibly TRBD1 on 6 matching bases. Germline V lookup: CDR1 SGHTA, CDR2 FQGTGA. This CDR3 has 15 residues. The V and J ends lost 2 bases and 7 bases respectively, with 17 bases between them.

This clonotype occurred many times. CDR3 protein: CASSPRGASGFQETQYF. The CDR3, as DNA: TGTGCCAGCAGCCCCCGAGGGGCTAGCGGTTTCCAAGAGACCCAGTACTTC. V usage is TRBV9 and J usage is TRBJ2-5; 7 positions match TRBD2. V lost 4 bases to trimming and J lost 1 base; unmatched junction nucleotides: 13. The V gene's germline CDR1 is SGDLS and CDR2 YYNGEE. The CDR3 loop spans 17 amino acids.